The rows below give T cell receptor beta chains drawn from one sample of a study of Tregs in tolerant kidney transplant recipients. Clones were read by immunoSEQ multiplex PCR, and TCRdb kept only the in-frame ones, dropping some. There are 60,000 or so clones in the sample; around 82% occur only once, and more than 4% lies in the top ten. Sequencing input: CD4+ T cells from blood. These receptors were collected from a human donor in good health. CDR3s include the opening cysteine and the closing phenylalanine or tryptophan. The order of the fields is clone size, V gene, J gene, D gene, CDR3 DNA, CDR3 protein. The D gene is left open where the match is weak. Part of the rows lack a size; the others show once, few, many or a class for expanded clones.

.	TRBV5-4	TRBJ2-7	.	TGTGCCAGCAGCCCCGGGACGCTTTCCTACGAGCAGTACTTC	CASSPGTLSYEQYF
medium-sized	TRBV6-1	TRBJ2-1	TRBD2	TGTGCCAGCCGTCCCAATCGCGGGGGGCCCAATGAGCAGTTCTTC	CASRPNRGGPNEQFF
.	TRBV19	TRBJ2-7	.	TGTGCCAGTAGCTATGCAGTAACCTCCTACGAGCAGTACTTC	CASSYAVTSYEQYF
.	TRBV9	TRBJ2-6	.	TGTGCCAGCAGCCCCCCCCCGGGGACTGGGGCCAACGTCCTGACTTTC	CASSPPPGTGANVLTF
.	TRBV18	TRBJ2-7	TRBD1	TGTGCCAGCTCATCGACTGATGCCGGGACAGGGATTTACGAGCAGTACTTC	CASSSTDAGTGIYEQYF
.	TRBV19	TRBJ1-4	.	TGTGCCAGTAGTATGGCCGGGGCCGAAAAACTGTTTTTT	CASSMAGAEKLFF
.	TRBV6-5	TRBJ1-2	.	TGTGCCAGCAGTTACAGGGACACCCGCCTTTATGGCTACACCTTC	CASSYRDTRLYGYTF
once	TRBV7-2	TRBJ2-3	.	TGTGCCAGCAGCTTAGTTACAGGTCCCACAGATACGCAGTATTTT	CASSLVTGPTDTQYF
.	TRBV21-1	TRBJ2-7	.	TGTGCCAGCAGCAAAAGGTCGAGACAGGCCTACGAGCAGTACTTC	CASSKRSRQAYEQYF
.	TRBV2	TRBJ2-1	.	TGTGCCAGCAGTGAAATTCGGGGCCACACTGAGCAGTTCTTC	CASSEIRGHTEQFF
few	TRBV6-6	TRBJ1-2	.	TGTGCCAGCAGTGATATTAGGGAACAGGGCCATGGCTACACCTTC	CASSDIREQGHGYTF
.	TRBV2	TRBJ2-7	TRBD2	TGTGCCAGCAGCCAGCGGGAGAGGTACGAGCAGTACTTC	CASSQRERYEQYF
few	TRBV30	TRBJ1-3	.	TGTGCCTGGAGCGAAGACCGATACTCTGGAAACACCATATATTTT	CAWSEDRYSGNTIYF
.	TRBV7-9	TRBJ1-6	.	TGTGCCAGCAGCTTAGGGCCACTGAGTAATTCACCCCTCCACTTT	CASSLGPLSNSPLHF
.	TRBV7-3	TRBJ2-7	TRBD2	TGTGCCAGCAGCCCGTTGGGAGGGGCGTCGGGCGAGCAGTACTTC	CASSPLGGASGEQYF
.	TRBV6-1	TRBJ1-1	.	TGTGCCAGCAGTAAACGACCGTGGATGAACACTGAAGCTTTCTTT	CASSKRPWMNTEAFF
.	TRBV4-1	TRBJ1-1	TRBD1	TGCGCCAGCAGCCAATCCGGGACAGGGCTGAACACTGAAGCTTTCTTT	CASSQSGTGLNTEAFF
.	TRBV30	TRBJ1-4	TRBD1	TGTGCCTGGGGTAATACCGGGACAGAAGAAAAACTGTTTTTT	CAWGNTGTEEKLFF
.	TRBV11-2	TRBJ2-2	TRBD1	TGTGCCAGCAGGGGGGACAGGGGGCTTTCGAACACCGGGGAGCTGTTTTTT	CASRGDRGLSNTGELFF
.	TRBV5-1	TRBJ2-3	TRBD2	TGCGCCAGCAGCCACCTCCAACACTCCGAGAACAGCGGGAGGGACACTCTTAGCACAGATACGCAGTATTTT	CASSHLQHSENSGRDTLSTDTQYF
.	TRBV7-9	TRBJ1-6	.	TGTGCCAGCAGCTTTAGTGGAATCCCCTATAATTCACCCCTCCACTTT	CASSFSGIPYNSPLHF
.	TRBV21-1	TRBJ2-2	.	TGTGCCAGCAGCATCGAAATTTGGGGGGAGCTGTTTTTT	CASSIEIWGELFF
.	TRBV11-2	TRBJ2-5	.	TGTGCCAGCAGCTTAGATGGGGGGAGGAAAGAGACCCAGTACTTC	CASSLDGGRKETQYF
.	TRBV2	TRBJ2-1	TRBD2	TGTGCCAGCAGCCGGGACTATAACAATGAGCAGTTCTTC	CASSRDYNNEQFF